These T cell receptor beta chains were read from a single sample in a study of cytomegalovirus exposure and HLA in healthy donors. Sequencing was performed with immunoSEQ multiplex PCR; in TCRdb, only in-frame clones are kept and a portion is missing. Of over 200,000 clones in the sample, over 65% were seen once. The sample comprised PBMCs. The receptors shown here come from a human donor in good health. Both conserved end residues are part of each CDR3. A D gene is named only where the DNA matches it firmly. Expanded clones are given a class, and other clones once, few, many or no size at all.

v_call,d_call,j_call,clone_size,cdr3_nt,cdr3_aa
TRBV7-2,NA,TRBJ2-2,NA,TGTGCCAGCAGCTTAAGATCGGCCGGGGAGCTGTTTTTT,CASSLRSAGELFF
TRBV7-2,TRBD1,TRBJ2-2,NA,TGTGCCAGCAGCTTACAGGGGGCCGGGGAGCTGTTTTTT,CASSLQGAGELFF
TRBV9,TRBD1,TRBJ2-3,NA,TGTGCCAGCAGCGTGTTTGCGGGACAGGGCACAGATACGCAGTATTTT,CASSVFAGQGTDTQYF
TRBV30,NA,TRBJ1-1,NA,TGTGCCTGGAGTAATCCATCGGAGACTGAAGCTTTCTTT,CAWSNPSETEAFF
TRBV7-3,TRBD1,TRBJ1-1,NA,TGTGCCAGCAGCGTTACAGGGGGGGGAGGCACTGAAGCTTTCTTT,CASSVTGGGGTEAFF
TRBV7-6,TRBD1,TRBJ2-3,NA,TGTGCCAGCAGCTTAAATTCCGAGGGGGCAACAGATACGCAGTATTTT,CASSLNSEGATDTQYF
TRBV14,NA,TRBJ2-2,NA,TGTGCCAGCAGCCAAGGACAGGTGTTTGGCACCGGGGAGCTGTTTTTT,CASSQGQVFGTGELFF
TRBV7-2,NA,TRBJ2-1,NA,TGTGCCAGCAGCTTAGCGTCTTTTGGGTGGGGAGGTCGCCCCTACAATGAGCAGTTCTTC,CASSLASFGWGGRPYNEQFF
TRBV6-1,TRBD1,TRBJ2-7,few,TGTGCCAGCAGTCAGGACAGGCGCTCCTACGAGCAGTACTTC,CASSQDRRSYEQYF
TRBV11-2,TRBD2,TRBJ2-1,few,TGTGCCAGCAGCTTCCCGGGACTAGTCCTCGATGAGCAGTTCTTC,CASSFPGLVLDEQFF
TRBV4-3,TRBD2,TRBJ2-1,NA,TGCGCCAGCAGCGTCAGCGGGGCCTACAATGAGCAGTTCTTC,CASSVSGAYNEQFF
TRBV10-2,TRBD1,TRBJ1-1,NA,TGCGCCAGCAGTGAGTCGGTGGGGACAGGCGATATGAACACTGAAGCTTTCTTT,CASSESVGTGDMNTEAFF
TRBV29-1,TRBD1,TRBJ2-3,NA,TGCAGCGAGCAAGGACAGGGGCCAGATACGCAGTATTTT,CSEQGQGPDTQYF
TRBV9,TRBD1,TRBJ1-4,NA,TGTGCCAGCAGCGCCGGGACAGGGGCAACTAATGAAAAACTGTTTTTT,CASSAGTGATNEKLFF
TRBV4-1,NA,TRBJ1-1,NA,TGCGCCAGCAGCCACCATCCCCCCCAGACATTGAACACTGAAGCTTTCTTT,CASSHHPPQTLNTEAFF
TRBV5-1,NA,TRBJ2-5,few,TGCGCCAGCATGGTCGTCGGCGGGAAGCAAGAGACCCAGTACTTC,CASMVVGGKQETQYF
TRBV4-2,TRBD1,TRBJ1-4,once,TGTGCCAGCAGCCAAGAGAAGGGGGCGGATGAAAAACTGTTTTTT,CASSQEKGADEKLFF
TRBV7-9,NA,TRBJ1-5,NA,TGTTCCAGCAGCTCAACGCGAGACAGCAATCAGTCCCAGCATTTT,CSSSSTRDSNQSQHF
TRBV7-8,TRBD2,TRBJ2-3,NA,TGTGCCAGCAGCCGAGGGCTAGCGGCCAATATAGCTAGCACAGATACGCAGTATTTT,CASSRGLAANIASTDTQYF
TRBV18,TRBD2,TRBJ2-1,NA,TGTGCCAGCTCCGCGACTAGCGGGCAACCCACGGGACCTTACAATGAGCAGTTCTTC,CASSATSGQPTGPYNEQFF
TRBV10-3,TRBD2,TRBJ2-3,NA,TGTGCCATCAGTGAGTCGCCTAGCGGGAGGACAGATACGCAGTATTTT,CAISESPSGRTDTQYF
TRBV5-6,TRBD1,TRBJ2-7,NA,TGTGCCAGCAGCCCTTCACCCATCGGTGCAGGGGGCAACGAGCAGTACTTC,CASSPSPIGAGGNEQYF
TRBV6-4,TRBD2,TRBJ2-7,NA,TGTGCCAGCAGTGAAGAAGCGGGAGGTTATGAGCAGTACTTC,CASSEEAGGYEQYF
TRBV5-3,TRBD2,TRBJ2-5,once,TGTGCCAGAAGCTTAACTAGCGAGGAGACCCAGTACTTC,CARSLTSEETQYF
TRBV18,NA,TRBJ1-5,NA,TGTGCCAGCTCACCACGGGGAGGGGGAGGCCATAGCAATCAGCCCCAGCATTTT,CASSPRGGGGHSNQPQHF
TRBV10-2,NA,TRBJ2-5,NA,TGCGCCAGCAGTCGAACAGGGATCCAAGAGACCCAGTACTTC,CASSRTGIQETQYF
TRBV25-1,NA,TRBJ1-2,NA,TGTGCCAGCAGTGAATTGGAGGGGAAGGGTTATGGCTACACCTTC,CASSELEGKGYGYTF
TRBV29-1,TRBD2,TRBJ2-1,NA,TGCAGCGCTGTTAGCGGGAGGGCCGGGAATGAGCAGTTCTTC,CSAVSGRAGNEQFF
TRBV5-1,NA,TRBJ1-1,NA,TGCGCCAGCAGCTTGGCAGTGAACACTGAAGCTTTCTTT,CASSLAVNTEAFF
TRBV7-9,TRBD2,TRBJ2-1,NA,TGTGCCAGCAGCTTAGGTTTAGCGGGAGGTAATGAGCAGTTCTTC,CASSLGLAGGNEQFF
TRBV7-9,NA,TRBJ2-7,NA,TGTTCCAGCAGCTTAGCTTCTTACGAGCAGTACTTC,CSSSLASYEQYF
TRBV11-2,NA,TRBJ1-1,NA,TGTGCCAGCAGCTCGCGGGGGGTTACTGAAGCTTTCTTT,CASSSRGVTEAFF
TRBV18,TRBD2,TRBJ2-7,once,TGTGCCAGCTCACCACAGGGGGGAGCGGGAGGGACCTACGAGCAGTACTTC,CASSPQGGAGGTYEQYF
TRBV7-3,TRBD1,TRBJ2-7,NA,TGTGCCAGCAGCTTACCGGACAGGGCTTACGAGCAGTACTTC,CASSLPDRAYEQYF
TRBV19,NA,TRBJ1-2,once,TGTGCCAGTAGCCCGGACAAGCACTATGGCTACACCTTC,CASSPDKHYGYTF
TRBV6-5,NA,TRBJ1-1,NA,TGTGCCAGCTCGGGACTGGCGAACACTGAAGCTTTCTTT,CASSGLANTEAFF
TRBV29-1,NA,TRBJ2-5,once,TGCAGCGTTGGAGGAAAACTCGGGAGTAGCCAAGAGACCCAGTACTTC,CSVGGKLGSSQETQYF
TRBV7-2,NA,TRBJ1-5,NA,TGTGCCAGCAGCTTGTCTAATCAGCCCCAGCATTTT,CASSLSNQPQHF
TRBV30,NA,TRBJ2-5,NA,TGTGCCTGTAAACAGACCGGGACTTACCAAGAGACCCAGTACTTC,CACKQTGTYQETQYF
TRBV28,NA,TRBJ2-7,NA,TGTGCCAGCAGGCCGGCCCGGCAGGGGTTATACGAGCAGTACTTC,CASRPARQGLYEQYF
TRBV4-1,TRBD2,TRBJ2-1,NA,TGCGCCAGCAGCCGCGCGGGAGCCCTCTCCTACAATGAGCAGTTCTTC,CASSRAGALSYNEQFF
TRBV11-3,TRBD1,TRBJ2-1,NA,TGTGCCAGCAGCTTAGATTACAGGGGGCGGAATGAGCAGTTCTTC,CASSLDYRGRNEQFF
TRBV28,TRBD1,TRBJ2-4,few,TGTGCCAGCAGTTTAATTTCGGCTACAGGGGGAAAAAACATTCAGTACTTC,CASSLISATGGKNIQYF
TRBV28,TRBD1,TRBJ1-2,NA,TGTGCCAGCACCCGAGGGACAGGGTTATATGGCTACACCTTC,CASTRGTGLYGYTF
TRBV29-1,TRBD1,TRBJ2-3,NA,TGCAGCGTTGAAGATAGTATGGGACAGGGGGCAGATACGCAGTATTTT,CSVEDSMGQGADTQYF
TRBV4-1,TRBD1,TRBJ2-5,NA,TGCGCCAGCAGCCAAGTGCAGGGCGGGACAGGGGCGGGGGGGACCCAGTACTTC,CASSQVQGGTGAGGTQYF
TRBV4-1,NA,TRBJ1-4,NA,TGCGCCAGCAGCCCAGGCATTTTGATACAGGTAGGGAGGAATGAAAAACTGTTTTTT,CASSPGILIQVGRNEKLFF
TRBV29-1,NA,TRBJ1-2,once,TGCAGCGTGAACTCTTACAGGGAAGCAGGCTACACCTTC,CSVNSYREAGYTF
TRBV6-1,NA,TRBJ1-1,NA,TGTGCCAGCACTAGTTTTACTGTCCCTGAAGCTTTCTTT,CASTSFTVPEAFF
TRBV15,TRBD1,TRBJ2-7,NA,TGTGCCACGCAAGGGGGCAGCCCCAGACCATACGAGCAGTACTTC,CATQGGSPRPYEQYF
TRBV29-1,TRBD2,TRBJ2-7,NA,TGCAGCGTTGACAGGGGGACTAGCTCTGGGTACGAGCAGTACTTC,CSVDRGTSSGYEQYF
TRBV2,NA,TRBJ2-4,NA,TGTGCCAGCAGTCGGGAAACCATAGCCAAAAACATTCAGTACTTC,CASSRETIAKNIQYF
TRBV19,TRBD1,TRBJ2-1,once,TGTGCCAGTAGTATCAGGGGGAATGAGCAGTTCTTC,CASSIRGNEQFF
TRBV6-5,NA,TRBJ2-3,NA,TGTGCCAGCAGACGGGGCACAGATACGCAGTATTTT,CASRRGTDTQYF
TRBV28,TRBD1,TRBJ1-4,once,TGTGCCAGCAGGAAGGGACAGGGGCGTGAAAAACTGTTTTTT,CASRKGQGREKLFF